This T cell receptor beta chain originates from a study of shared clonotypes between healthy human individuals. The assay was immunoSEQ multiplex PCR, and TCRdb's table has in-frame clones only and misses some. The sample holds 600,000 or so clones, 95% to 98% seen once. CD45RO-negative CD8 cells positively selected for CCR7 made up the naive population, which excluded terminally differentiated effector memory CD45RA+ cells. Germline loops: CDR1 MNHEY, CDR2 SMNVEV (reference sequence). This CDR3 comprises 15 residues. V was pared by 7 bases and J by 0 bases, with 16 bases between. The chain has TRBV27 and TRBJ2-7; either TRBD1 or TRBD2 may supply D (5 bases each). Input material: naive CD8+ T cells sorted from blood. The receptor's source is a man aged 30-40 years in good health. As DNA, the CDR3 is TGTGCCAGCACCGATACCGGGACGGACTCCTACGAGCAGTACTTC. Encoded protein: CASTDTGTDSYEQYF.